The 2 T cell receptor beta chains below were found in one sample sequenced in a study of blood T cell repertoires in COVID-19. The assay was immunoSEQ multiplex PCR, and TCRdb's table has in-frame clones only and misses some. The sample carries roughly 500,000 clones, 85% to 90% recorded once. The source material was PBMCs or T cells enriched from blood (not recorded which). These receptors were obtained from a woman between 40 and 55 years old who had recovered from COVID-19.

The chain joins TRBV2 to TRBJ1-2; perhaps TRBD1 as D (5 bases). CDR3 size: 16 residues. With 7 bases removed from V and 1 base from J, the gap between germline ends came to 19 bases. Germline V gene sequence: CDR1 SNHLY, CDR2 FYNNEI. The CDR3 DNA follows: TGTGCCAGCACCCAAACCTCAGGGACTATTAACTATGGCTACACCTTC. This translates into CASTQTSGTINYGYTF. The whole variable domain, remainder taken from reference TRBV2 and TRBJ1-2, is EPEVTQTPSHQVTQMGQEVILRCVPISNHLYFYWYRQILGQKVEFLVSFYNNEISEKSEIFDDQFSVERPDGSNFTLKIRSTKLEDSAMYFCASTQTSGTINYGYTFGSGTRLTVV.

The J gene is TRBJ2-4, the V gene TRBV7-9; 7 bases are shared with TRBD2. Per germline, CDR1 SEHNR and CDR2 FQNEAQ (reference sequence). J lost 0 bases, V lost 0 bases, and 5 bases had no gene match. The CDR3 totals 17 residues. CDR3 bases: TGTGCCAGCAGCTTAGCGTGGGGGGGTGAAGCCAAAAACATTCAGTACTTC. The encoded protein is CASSLAWGGEAKNIQYF. Together with reference TRBV7-9 and TRBJ2-4, the CDR3 gives the full variable domain: DTGVSQNPRHKITKRGQNVTFRCDPISEHNRLYWYRQTLGQGPEFLTYFQNEAQLEKSRLLSDRFSAERPKGSFSTLEIQRTEQGDSAMYLCASSLAWGGEAKNIQYFGAGTRLSVL.